This paragraph reports one T cell receptor beta chain. Time point reported: persistent/refractory GD, antithyroid drugs over 5 years with positive TRAb. The TCR library was made from RNA that had been extracted from PBMCs in TRIzol. One endocrinology department in Xi'an, China, was where patients came from. This sample stems from a study of regulatory T cells in long-lasting Graves disease. Overall study context: Treatment with antithyroid drugs for over 5 years, together with positive TSH receptor antibodies, meant persistent Graves' disease.

Through Arm-PCR of CDR3 regions and iRepertoire HTBI primers, TCR beta libraries were built. Original handling: Across the samples, identification revealed 55 to 75 TRBV and about 15 TRBJ segments. From the multiplex PCR reads, TCRdb called clonotypes with MiXCR, one entry per CDR3 protein. For this entry, the V and J calls and clone size follow TCRdb and not the study's own pipeline. The sample consists of 500,000 to 800,000 distinct CDR3 sequences, 30% of them appearing once. The clonotype comes from a female donor with Graves disease. The sequencing used peripheral blood mononuclear cells (PBMCs), collected when the disease was refractory, from a patient treated with antithyroid drugs.

The CDR3 loop reads CASSQGRGQGPGELFF. CDR3 in DNA: TGTGCCAGCAGCCAGGGGAGGGGGCAAGGGCCCGGGGAGCTGTTTTTT. V usage is TRBV3-1 and J usage is TRBJ2-2, with D perhaps being TRBD1 or TRBD2 (7 bases each). In germline, CDR1 is LGHDT, CDR2 YNNKEL (reference sequence). CDR3 length: 16 residues. Between the trimmed V and J ends, which lost 3 bases and 6 bases, there was a span of 17 bases. The full variable domain, rest sourced from reference TRBV3-1 and TRBJ2-2, is DTAVSQTPKYLVTQMGNDKSIKCEQNLGHDTMYWYKQDSKKFLKIMFSYNNKELIINETVPNRFSPKSPDKAHLNLHINSLELGDSAVYFCASSQGRGQGPGELFFGEGSRLTVL.